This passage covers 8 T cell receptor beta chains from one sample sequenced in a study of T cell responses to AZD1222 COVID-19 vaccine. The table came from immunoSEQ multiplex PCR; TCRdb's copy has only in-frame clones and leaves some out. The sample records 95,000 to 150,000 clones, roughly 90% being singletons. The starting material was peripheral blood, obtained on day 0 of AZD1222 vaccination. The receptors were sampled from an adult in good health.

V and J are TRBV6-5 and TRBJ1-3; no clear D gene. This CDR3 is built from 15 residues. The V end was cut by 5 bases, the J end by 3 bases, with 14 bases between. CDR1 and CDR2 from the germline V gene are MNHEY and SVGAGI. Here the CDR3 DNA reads TGTGCCAGCAGTCGGACGGGCCTATATGGAAACACCATATATTTT. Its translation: CASSRTGLYGNTIYF.

DNA for the CDR3: TGTGCCAGCAGCCCGACAGTTAATGAAAAACTGTTTTTT. Translated: CASSPTVNEKLFF. The rearrangement joins TRBV7-9 to TRBJ1-4, with D maybe TRBD1 (5 bases). V lost 5 bases to trimming and J lost 4 bases, with 8 bases between them. Germline V CDR1 and CDR2: SEHNR, FQNEAQ (reference sequence). The CDR3 runs 13 residues. The whole variable domain, remainder taken from reference TRBV7-9 and TRBJ1-4, is DTGVSQNPRHKITKRGQNVTFRCDPISEHNRLYWYRQTLGQGPEFLTYFQNEAQLEKSRLLSDRFSAERPKGSFSTLEIQRTEQGDSAMYLCASSPTVNEKLFFGSGTQLSVL.

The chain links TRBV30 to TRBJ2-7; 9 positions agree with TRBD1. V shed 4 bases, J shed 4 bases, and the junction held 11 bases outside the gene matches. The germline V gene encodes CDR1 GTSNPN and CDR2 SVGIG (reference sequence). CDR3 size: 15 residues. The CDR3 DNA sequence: TGTGCCTGGAAACTACAACAGGGGGCCCCATACGAGCAGTACTTC. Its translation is CAWKLQQGAPYEQYF.

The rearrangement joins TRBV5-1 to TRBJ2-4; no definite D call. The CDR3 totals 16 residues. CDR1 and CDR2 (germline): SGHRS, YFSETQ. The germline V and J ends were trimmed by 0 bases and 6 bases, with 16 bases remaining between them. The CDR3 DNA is TGCGCCAGCAGCTTGGCCCGAATGGGTCGTGTAAACATTCAGTACTTC. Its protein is CASSLARMGRVNIQYF.

The CDR3 DNA follows: TGCGCCAGCAGCTTGGTCCCACCTTACAATGAGCAGTTCTTC. This sequence encodes CASSLVPPYNEQFF. This chain links TRBV5-1 with TRBJ2-1; D unclear. The CDR3 sequence is 14 residues long. V lost 0 bases to trimming and J lost 4 bases, with 8 bases between them. The germline gives CDR1 SGHRS, CDR2 YFSETQ.

CDR3 sequence: CASSYSKLNQPQHF. The CDR3 bases are TGTGCCAGCAGTTACTCGAAACTAAATCAGCCCCAGCATTTT. This chain connects TRBV6-5 to TRBJ1-5; D unclear. The length of the CDR3 is 14 residues. Germline lookup yields CDR1 MNHEY and CDR2 SVGAGI. V was cut by 0 bases and J by 4 bases, with 7 bases left in between.

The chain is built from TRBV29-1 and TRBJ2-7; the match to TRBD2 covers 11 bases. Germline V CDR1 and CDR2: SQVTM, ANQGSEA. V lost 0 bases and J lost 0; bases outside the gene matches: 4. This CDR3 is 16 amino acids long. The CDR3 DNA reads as TGCAGCGTTGAAGATTTTGGGACTAGCGGCTCCTACGAGCAGTACTTC. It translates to CSVEDFGTSGSYEQYF.

The CDR3 spells CASSQRSVGTGDGYTF. The CDR3 DNA reads as TGTGCCAGCAGCCAAAGGTCCGTTGGGACAGGGGATGGCTACACCTTC. This chain connects TRBV3-1 (or the pseudogene TRBV3-2) to TRBJ1-2, with TRBD1 matching over 10 bases. Germline V gives CDR1 LGHDT, CDR2 YNNKEL (reference sequence). This CDR3 has 16 residues. V lost 2 bases to trimming and J lost 6 bases; unmatched junction nucleotides: 9.